The rows below give T cell receptor beta chains drawn from one sample of a study of tumor T cells in aggressive B-cell lymphoma. Generated by immunoSEQ multiplex PCR, the TCRdb table keeps only in-frame clones and is missing some. The table lists 3,000 to 4,000 clones, 85% to 95% of them singletons. Sequencing input: tumor tissue. The receptors originated from an adult with diffuse large B cell lymphoma. CDR3s include the opening cysteine and the closing phenylalanine or tryptophan. The order of the fields is J gene, D gene, clone size, V gene, CDR3 DNA, CDR3 protein. The D gene is left open where the match is weak. The listing skips clone size in some rows; elsewhere it reads once, few, many or a size class.

TRBJ1-2,TRBD1,NA,TRBV5-1,TGCGCCAGTAGGGACAGAGCTAACTATGGCTACACCTTC,CASRDRANYGYTF
TRBJ2-7,NA,NA,TRBV5-1,TGCGCCAGCTCACTAGCATTCCGGAACGAGCAGTACTTC,CASSLAFRNEQYF
TRBJ1-4,TRBD1,NA,TRBV25-1,TGTGCCAGCAGGGAGGGGGCCAGGGGGCGCCGTGAAAAACTGTTTTTT,CASREGARGRREKLFF
TRBJ1-2,TRBD1,NA,TRBV10-3,TGTGCCACCTCAGTGGACAGGGGACCTTATGGCTACACCTTC,CATSVDRGPYGYTF
TRBJ2-5,TRBD1,once,TRBV30,TGTGCCTGGAGTGGAGGGGACAGCTCAGGAGGAGAGACCCAGTACTTC,CAWSGGDSSGGETQYF
TRBJ2-1,NA,NA,TRBV5-1,TGCGCCAGCAGCTTGACGGGGGATAGGTACAATGAGCAGTTCTTC,CASSLTGDRYNEQFF
TRBJ2-7,NA,NA,TRBV7-2,TGTGCCAGCAGCTCCTGGCACGAGCAGTACTTC,CASSSWHEQYF
TRBJ2-7,TRBD1,NA,TRBV7-9,TGTGCCAGCTCCCCCTACCCGGGCGGACAGGGGGCGACGGCCTACGAGCAGTACTTC,CASSPYPGGQGATAYEQYF
TRBJ1-2,NA,NA,TRBV29-1,TGCAGCGTTGTTCAGGGTGGTGGCTACACCTTC,CSVVQGGGYTF
TRBJ1-4,TRBD1,NA,TRBV5-1,TGCGCCAGCAGCTCCGGGACAGGGGGACGTGAAAAACTGTTTTTT,CASSSGTGGREKLFF
TRBJ2-1,NA,NA,TRBV7-2,TGTGCCAGCAACTGGAGGTCCGGGAGCCCCAACAATGAGCAGTTCTTC,CASNWRSGSPNNEQFF
TRBJ1-4,NA,NA,TRBV18,TGTGCCAGCTCACCACGACAGGAGACTAATGAAAAACTGTTTTTT,CASSPRQETNEKLFF
TRBJ1-2,NA,NA,TRBV19,TGTGCCAGTAGTGGTCAGGGAAGACGAAGTGGCTACACCTTC,CASSGQGRRSGYTF
TRBJ1-6,NA,NA,TRBV5-1,TGCGCCAGCAGCTTGATCGGACAGCTTAATTCACCCCTCCACTTT,CASSLIGQLNSPLHF
TRBJ1-2,NA,NA,TRBV6-5,TGTGCCAGCTCCACGGCAGACAGACAGTATGGCTACACCTTC,CASSTADRQYGYTF
TRBJ1-2,TRBD1,NA,TRBV6-5,TGTGCCAGCAGGGGGACAGGCTCCAACTATGGCTACACCTTC,CASRGTGSNYGYTF
TRBJ1-4,NA,NA,TRBV21-1,TGTGCCAGCAGCAAAGTTGGAAGGAAGGCTGGGGGGGCGGTGAGTGAAAAACTGTTTTTT,CASSKVGRKAGGAVSEKLFF
TRBJ2-5,NA,NA,TRBV18,TGTGCCAGCTCAAATAAACGGACAGAACACCAAGAGACCCAGTACTTC,CASSNKRTEHQETQYF
TRBJ2-1,TRBD2,once,TRBV11-2,TGTGCCAGCAGCTTAGATCTGCCTAGCGGGAATGAGCAGTTCTTC,CASSLDLPSGNEQFF
TRBJ1-1,TRBD1,NA,TRBV19,TGTGCCAGTCGTTTTGGACAGGGGGCGGCTGAAGCTTTCTTT,CASRFGQGAAEAFF
TRBJ1-5,TRBD1,once,TRBV10-3,TGTGCCATCAGTGATTCGGACAGGGGGCACCAGCCCCAGCATTTT,CAISDSDRGHQPQHF
TRBJ1-2,NA,NA,TRBV18,TGTGCCAGCTTACCGGCAGGGAGGGATGGCTACACCTTC,CASLPAGRDGYTF
TRBJ1-1,TRBD1,once,TRBV5-8,TGTGCCAGCAACCCCCGGGACAGGGACACTGAAGCTTTCTTT,CASNPRDRDTEAFF
TRBJ1-2,NA,NA,TRBV29-1,TGCAGCGTGCCGATAACAGCTAACTATGGCTACACCTTC,CSVPITANYGYTF
TRBJ2-1,NA,once,TRBV11-2,TGTGCCAGCAGCCCTAGGAGCGGCTCCTACAATGAGCAGTTCTTC,CASSPRSGSYNEQFF
TRBJ2-5,TRBD2,once,TRBV15,TGTGCCACCAGCAGAGATGGCGGGACTAGCGGAGAGACCCAGTACTTC,CATSRDGGTSGETQYF
TRBJ2-7,TRBD2,NA,TRBV28,TGTGCCAGCGGGACTAGCGGGAAACTTGGCGAGCAGTACTTC,CASGTSGKLGEQYF
TRBJ2-7,NA,once,TRBV7-6,TGTGCCAGCAGCTTATCGCTGGAGCCGGCCTACGAGCAGTACTTC,CASSLSLEPAYEQYF
TRBJ1-5,NA,NA,TRBV14,TGTGCCAGCAGCCAAGATTCTGATCAGCCCCAGCATTTT,CASSQDSDQPQHF
TRBJ2-7,NA,NA,TRBV5-6,TGTGCCAGCAGCCTGGTAGGACGGGAAACCTACGAGCAGTACTTC,CASSLVGRETYEQYF
TRBJ1-2,NA,NA,TRBV7-2,TGTGCCAGCAGCTTAGCGGCGGTAGCGACCCTCTATGGCTACACCTTC,CASSLAAVATLYGYTF
TRBJ2-1,TRBD2,NA,TRBV5-1,TGCGCCAGCAGCTTGTTAACGGGAGGGTACAATGAGCAGTTCTTC,CASSLLTGGYNEQFF
TRBJ2-2,NA,NA,TRBV7-2,TGTGCCAGCAGCTTACGGGGGGCAAACACCGGGGAGCTGTTTTTT,CASSLRGANTGELFF
TRBJ2-5,TRBD2,NA,TRBV5-4,TGTGCCAGCAGCCCGGGGGGAGGACTCCAACAAGAGACCCAGTACTTC,CASSPGGGLQQETQYF
TRBJ1-4,NA,once,TRBV15,TGTGCCACCAGCAGGGAGGTACGCGGTAATGAAAAACTGTTTTTT,CATSREVRGNEKLFF
TRBJ2-3,NA,NA,TRBV29-1,TGCAGCGTTCTCAGTGGAGATACGCAGTATTTT,CSVLSGDTQYF
TRBJ2-7,NA,NA,TRBV10-2,TGCGCCAGCCGGGACTGGGACTACGAGCAGTACTTC,CASRDWDYEQYF
TRBJ2-7,NA,NA,TRBV15,TGTGCCACCAGCAGTGGAGGGACCCGTTACGAGCAGTACTTC,CATSSGGTRYEQYF
TRBJ2-5,TRBD1,NA,TRBV27,TGTGCCAGCAGTGCGGACAGGGCTGAGACCCAGTACTTC,CASSADRAETQYF
TRBJ2-7,TRBD1,NA,TRBV6-5,TGTGCCAGCAGTTACACATCAGGGGGAACCTACGAGCAGTACTTC,CASSYTSGGTYEQYF
TRBJ1-5,NA,NA,TRBV5-8,TGTGCCAGCAGCTTGGGTAACAGTCGGTATCAGCCCCAGCATTTT,CASSLGNSRYQPQHF
TRBJ2-3,NA,NA,TRBV29-1,TGCAGCGTCCGGACAGATCGCACAGATACGCAGTATTTT,CSVRTDRTDTQYF
TRBJ1-2,TRBD1,once,TRBV7-2,TGTGCCAGCAGCTTAACAGGGGGCATTGAAGGCTACACCTTC,CASSLTGGIEGYTF
TRBJ2-1,NA,NA,TRBV4-1,TGCGCCAGCCGCCCTGTAGATCGGGACTCCAATCCGTTCTTC,CASRPVDRDSNPFF
TRBJ2-3,NA,NA,TRBV4-1,TGCGCCAGCAGCCAAGATCAAACGGGGGCGCAGTATTTT,CASSQDQTGAQYF
TRBJ1-1,TRBD1,NA,TRBV7-2,TGTGCCAGCAGCTTAGTAGGGACAGGGACGAACACTGAAGCTTTCTTT,CASSLVGTGTNTEAFF
TRBJ1-1,TRBD1,once,TRBV18,TGTGCCAGCTCACCGGGACAGGGGGGGGAAGCTTTCTTT,CASSPGQGGEAFF
TRBJ1-2,TRBD1,NA,TRBV5-1,TGCGCCAGCAGCCCAACCGGGACAGGGGGGGAAAGGGCCTTC,CASSPTGTGGERAF
TRBJ2-2,NA,once,TRBV7-6,TGTGCCAGCACAAGAAGGACGGGGAAGACGCCTTCGAACACCGGGGAGCTGTTTTTT,CASTRRTGKTPSNTGELFF
TRBJ2-7,NA,NA,TRBV19,TGTGCCAGTAGTACCCGAGGGGGAAGTCACGAGCAGTACTTC,CASSTRGGSHEQYF
TRBJ2-1,NA,NA,TRBV5-6,TGTGCCAGCAGCTTGTTAGGGAGCTCCTACAATGAGCAGTTCTTC,CASSLLGSSYNEQFF
TRBJ2-7,NA,once,TRBV10-3,TGTGCCATCAGTGAAAGGGAGGAGCAGTACTTC,CAISEREEQYF
TRBJ2-5,TRBD2,NA,TRBV4-1,TGCGCCAGCAGCACCTTTAGCGGGAGAGAGACCCAGTACTTC,CASSTFSGRETQYF
TRBJ1-1,TRBD1,NA,TRBV12-5,TGTGCTAGTGGTTTCACACCCCAGGCGGACAGGGTGGCGAACACTGAAGCTTTCTTT,CASGFTPQADRVANTEAFF
TRBJ1-1,NA,NA,TRBV5-1,TGCGCCAGCAGCTCACAGGATTACACTGAAGCTTTCTTT,CASSSQDYTEAFF
TRBJ2-5,TRBD1,NA,TRBV6-1,TGTGCCAGCAGTGGAGGTAGACAGGGGCTGGGGGAGACCCAGTACTTC,CASSGGRQGLGETQYF
TRBJ1-5,NA,once,TRBV4-1,TGCGCCAGCAGCCAGGGGGCCAGGGGCCAAAATCAGCCCCAGCATTTT,CASSQGARGQNQPQHF
TRBJ2-1,TRBD1,NA,TRBV7-8,TGTGCCAGCAGCATAGGACAGGGTATGAGTGAGCAGTTCTTC,CASSIGQGMSEQFF
TRBJ2-7,TRBD2,once,TRBV30,TGTGCCTGGAGTGGGGTTAGCGGGAGAACCTACGAGCAGTATTTC,CAWSGVSGRTYEQYF
TRBJ2-4,NA,NA,TRBV5-1,TGCGCCAGCAGCTTGGCGGCCAAAAACATTCAGTACTTC,CASSLAAKNIQYF